These T cell receptor beta chains were read from a single sample in a study of cytomegalovirus exposure and HLA in healthy donors. Assay: immunoSEQ multiplex PCR; the TCRdb copy retains only in-frame clones and omits some. The sample contains approximately 160,000 clones, around 79% of which appear only once. Material: PBMCs. The origin of the receptors is a woman between 40 and 50 years old in good health and CMV-seropositive. Each CDR3 is given with its conserved first and last residue. A D gene is named only where the DNA matches it firmly. Clone size is stated in some rows and not others, as once, few, many or a class when expanded.

j_call | d_call | clone_size | v_call | cdr3_aa | cdr3_nt
TRBJ2-1 | TRBD2 | - | TRBV5-1 | CASSLELAGGGEQFF | TGCGCCAGCAGCTTGGAACTAGCGGGGGGGGGTGAGCAGTTCTTC
TRBJ1-2 | - | - | TRBV28 | CASRGGSGYTF | TGTGCCAGCAGGGGAGGCAGTGGCTACACCTTC
TRBJ2-7 | TRBD2 | - | TRBV5-4 | CASSPGGAGVGEQYF | TGTGCCAGCAGCCCGGGAGGGGCGGGAGTGGGCGAGCAGTACTTC
TRBJ2-2 | - | - | TRBV30 | CAWLPLYGTGELFF | TGTGCCTGGTTACCACTCTATGGCACCGGGGAGCTGTTTTTT
TRBJ2-2 | TRBD1 | - | TRBV7-2 | CASSSGTGNTGELFF | TGTGCCAGCAGCTCCGGGACAGGGAACACCGGGGAGCTGTTTTTT
TRBJ2-4 | TRBD1 | few | TRBV7-9 | CASSPRGGDGNIQYF | TGTGCCAGCAGCCCAAGAGGGGGCGACGGGAACATTCAGTACTTC
TRBJ2-3 | TRBD2 | - | TRBV11-2 | CASSLGRGRFTDTQYF | TGTGCCAGCAGCCTCGGGAGGGGGAGATTCACAGATACGCAGTATTTT
TRBJ2-1 | TRBD2 | - | TRBV19 | CASISGSTLGNEQFF | TGTGCCAGTATAAGCGGGAGCACCTTGGGGAATGAGCAGTTCTTC
TRBJ2-7 | - | - | TRBV7-6 | CASRLTEDNYEQYF | TGTGCCAGCAGATTAACAGAGGACAACTACGAGCAGTACTTC
TRBJ2-5 | - | - | TRBV4-3 | CASSQLLRAQETQYF | TGCGCCAGCAGCCAGCTTTTGAGGGCCCAAGAGACCCAGTACTTC
TRBJ2-2 | - | - | TRBV11-3 | CASSSRGVFGSTGELFF | TGTGCCAGCAGCTCCCGCGGGGTCTTTGGGAGCACCGGGGAGCTGTTTTTT
TRBJ2-1 | TRBD2 | - | TRBV15 | CATNEGKAGGPYNEQFF | TGTGCCACCAACGAAGGGAAAGCGGGAGGGCCCTACAATGAGCAGTTCTTC
TRBJ2-5 | - | - | TRBV10-3 | CATGDFEETQYF | TGTGCCACCGGGGACTTTGAAGAGACCCAGTACTTC
TRBJ1-5 | TRBD1 | - | TRBV15 | CATSSTGGYNQPQHF | TGTGCCACCAGCAGCACAGGGGGCTACAATCAGCCCCAGCATTTT
TRBJ2-7 | TRBD2 | - | TRBV7-2 | CASSLAWAGGGYEQYF | TGTGCCAGCAGCTTAGCGTGGGCGGGAGGGGGCTACGAGCAGTACTTC
TRBJ2-1 | TRBD2 | - | TRBV30 | CACLGPSGPHNEQFF | TGTGCCTGTTTAGGCCCTAGCGGGCCCCACAATGAGCAGTTCTTC
TRBJ1-1 | TRBD1 | few | TRBV4-2 | CASSQGDRVTNTEAFF | TGTGCCAGCAGCCAAGGAGACAGGGTAACGAACACTGAAGCTTTCTTT
TRBJ2-7 | TRBD2 | - | TRBV7-2 | CASSLGLAGSSYEQYF | TGTGCCAGCAGCTTAGGTCTAGCGGGGAGCTCCTACGAGCAGTACTTC
TRBJ1-6 | - | few | TRBV27 | CASSLLGGVNSPLHF | TGTGCCAGCAGTTTACTGGGGGGAGTAAATTCACCCCTCCACTTT
TRBJ2-2 | TRBD2 | - | TRBV27 | CASSLYLAGAGELFF | TGTGCCAGCAGTTTATATCTAGCGGGAGCCGGGGAGCTGTTTTTT
TRBJ1-1 | TRBD1 | once | TRBV5-4 | CASSLTGDTEAFF | TGTGCCAGCAGCTTGACAGGGGACACTGAAGCTTTCTTT
TRBJ2-1 | TRBD2 | - | TRBV6-1 | CASKHGGGPYNEQFF | TGTGCCAGCAAGCACGGCGGGGGACCATACAATGAGCAGTTCTTC
TRBJ1-4 | TRBD1 | - | TRBV5-1 | CASSLGSSGGKEKLFF | TGCGCCAGCAGCTTGGGGAGTTCAGGGGGAAAGGAAAAACTGTTTTTT
TRBJ2-1 | - | few | TRBV11-3 | CASSPRAVEQFF | TGTGCCAGCAGCCCCAGGGCGGTTGAGCAGTTCTTC
TRBJ1-3 | TRBD1 | once | TRBV18 | CASSDQNRGPGNTIYF | TGTGCCAGCTCAGATCAAAACAGGGGGCCAGGAAACACCATATATTTT
TRBJ2-5 | - | - | TRBV30 | CAWSFGDQETQYF | TGTGCCTGGAGTTTCGGGGACCAAGAGACCCAGTACTTC
TRBJ2-5 | - | - | TRBV27 | CASSLTQGRETQYF | TGTGCCAGCAGTCTAACACAGGGACGAGAGACCCAGTACTTC
TRBJ1-3 | - | few | TRBV30 | CAWSVQAGPGNTIYF | TGTGCCTGGAGTGTACAGGCAGGACCAGGAAACACCATATATTTT
TRBJ2-3 | - | once | TRBV7-2 | CASSLGLNPDTQYF | TGTGCCAGCAGCTTAGGACTAAACCCAGATACGCAGTATTTT
TRBJ1-1 | - | - | TRBV29-1 | CSVEDEGNTEAFF | TGCAGCGTTGAAGATGAGGGGAACACTGAAGCTTTCTTT
TRBJ2-7 | TRBD1 | - | TRBV11-3 | CASSYGQGSYEQYF | TGTGCCAGCAGCTATGGACAGGGTTCCTACGAGCAGTACTTC
TRBJ1-2 | - | - | TRBV5-1 | CASSLLQDSNYGYTF | TGCGCCAGCAGCTTGTTACAGGACAGTAACTATGGCTACACCTTC
TRBJ2-1 | TRBD2 | - | TRBV4-3 | CASSQSTSGADEQFF | TGCGCCAGCAGCCAATCAACTAGCGGGGCGGATGAGCAGTTCTTC
TRBJ1-2 | - | once | TRBV28 | CASSLPGIYGYTF | TGTGCCAGCAGTTTGCCAGGGATCTATGGCTACACCTTC
TRBJ2-2 | TRBD2 | - | TRBV5-6 | CASTTTQTSGRLNTGELFF | TGTGCCAGCACCACTACCCAGACTAGCGGGAGGTTGAACACCGGGGAGCTGTTTTTT
TRBJ1-1 | - | - | TRBV18 | CASSPPPGNTEAFF | TGTGCCAGCTCACCACCCCCGGGGAACACTGAAGCTTTCTTT
TRBJ2-7 | TRBD1 | once | TRBV5-1 | CASSWGTGGSYEQYF | TGCGCCAGCAGCTGGGGGACAGGGGGTAGCTACGAGCAGTACTTC
TRBJ2-3 | TRBD2 | - | TRBV7-2 | CASSLGLSGTRTDTQYF | TGTGCCAGCAGCTTAGGTCTTAGCGGGACCCGCACAGATACGCAGTATTTT